This T cell receptor (beta chain) was sequenced during a study of cytotoxic CD8 clonotypes in ibrutinib-treated CLL. Study-wide results and limits: Clonality showed a rise at ibrutinib response that reversed toward baseline at progression.

On this clone itself: Antigen specificity is unknown.

Investigators sought sequencing depths of between 1 in 200,000 and 1 in 1 million T cells. The method was immunoSEQ multiplex PCR; TCRdb's version includes in-frame clones alone and lacks a portion of them. The table records tens of thousands of clones, about four fifths of them present only once. The receptor was derived from a human donor with chronic lymphocytic leukemia. Specimen: PBMCs, collected before ibrutinib treatment.

The CDR3 DNA sequence: TGTGCCAGCTCACAGGAGCTAGGCGAGCAGTACTTC. Translation gives CASSQELGEQYF. The chain carries TRBV18 and TRBJ2-7; no reliable D call. V was clipped by 4 bases and J by 6 bases, with 10 bases between them. The CDR3 contains 12 residues. Germline CDR1 reads KGHSH; CDR2 reads LQKENI.